The entry below gives a single T cell receptor (beta chain) sequence along with its context. Its antigen is currently unknown. Germline V gene data show CDR1 as SGHAT and CDR2 as FQNNGV. V was cut by 5 bases and J by 4 bases, with 15 bases left in between. The CDR3 contains 15 residues. This sample was taken from a study of cytomegalovirus exposure and HLA in healthy donors. General study results and limits: Earlier findings revealed that most TCR beta V segments proved productive either about 90% or about 30% of the time. When analyzed later, a missense DCLRE1C variant was found to be linked to TCR beta V- and J-gene trimming. In a later analysis, the majority of CMV-associated beta chains seemingly showed HLA restriction.

Vbeta (60) and Jbeta (13) primers were used in the PCR. Method: immunoSEQ multiplex PCR; TCRdb's copy keeps in-frame clones and lacks some. The table includes roughly 80,000 clones, around three quarters detected once. Source material: PBMCs. The chain has TRBV11-2 and TRBJ2-1; D unclear. The receptor comes from a male donor in good health and CMV-seropositive. The CDR3 here is CASSPERLEYNEQFF. CDR3 in DNA: TGTGCCAGCAGCCCCGAACGGCTAGAGTACAATGAGCAGTTCTTC.